This T cell receptor beta chain was sequenced for a study of T-cell memory formation after mild COVID-19. TCRdb processed the 5' RACE reads anew with MiXCR; each CDR3 protein has one entry. The sample lists roughly 400,000 distinct CDR3 sequences; 15% to 20% were seen once. The V segment lost 6 bases and the J segment 1 base; nucleotides outside the gene matches: 8. The CDR3 is 15 amino acids. Germline V gives CDR1 MNHEY, CDR2 SVGEGT. This clonotype has a handful of counts. The chain joins TRBV6-2 or TRBV6-3 to TRBJ2-5, with 7 bases identical to TRBD1. Source material: PBMCs or a T cell subset sorted from them (not recorded which). This clonotype originated in a man between 18 and 29 years old who had mild COVID-19 (a few samples of this study predate the infection). Cell type and time point are not known. DNA of the CDR3: TGTGCCAGCAGGAGGTGGACAGGTTCCCAAGAGACCCAGTACTTC. This gives the protein CASRRWTGSQETQYF.